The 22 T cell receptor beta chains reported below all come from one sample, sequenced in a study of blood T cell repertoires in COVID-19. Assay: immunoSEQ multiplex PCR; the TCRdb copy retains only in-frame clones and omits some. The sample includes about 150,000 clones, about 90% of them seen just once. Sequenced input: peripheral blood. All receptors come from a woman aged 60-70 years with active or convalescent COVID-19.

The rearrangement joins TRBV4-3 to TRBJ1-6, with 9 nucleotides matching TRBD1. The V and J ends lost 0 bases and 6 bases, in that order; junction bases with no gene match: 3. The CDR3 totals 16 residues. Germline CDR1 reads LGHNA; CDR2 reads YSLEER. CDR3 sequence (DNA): TGCGCCAGCAGCCAAGATAGGGGACAGGGTAATTCACCCCTCCACTTT. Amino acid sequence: CASSQDRGQGNSPLHF.

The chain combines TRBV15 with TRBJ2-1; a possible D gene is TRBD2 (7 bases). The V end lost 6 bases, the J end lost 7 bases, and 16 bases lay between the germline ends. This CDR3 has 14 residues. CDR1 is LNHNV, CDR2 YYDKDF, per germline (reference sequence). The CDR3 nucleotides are TGTGCCACCAGAAGGGGGGGCTACGAGAATGAGCAGTTCTTC. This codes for CATRRGGYENEQFF. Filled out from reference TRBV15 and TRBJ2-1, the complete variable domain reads DAMVIQNPRYQVTQFGKPVTLSCSQTLNHNVMYWYQQKSSQAPKLLFHYYDKDFNNEADTPDNFQSRRPNTSFCFLDIRSPGLGDTAMYLCATRRGGYENEQFFGPGTRLTVL.

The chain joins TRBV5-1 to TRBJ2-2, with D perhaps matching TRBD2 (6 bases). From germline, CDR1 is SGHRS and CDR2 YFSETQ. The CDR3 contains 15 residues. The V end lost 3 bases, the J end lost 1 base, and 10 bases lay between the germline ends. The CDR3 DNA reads TGCGCCAGCAGCTCATACGGGGGGAACACCGGGGAGCTGTTTTTT. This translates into CASSSYGGNTGELFF.

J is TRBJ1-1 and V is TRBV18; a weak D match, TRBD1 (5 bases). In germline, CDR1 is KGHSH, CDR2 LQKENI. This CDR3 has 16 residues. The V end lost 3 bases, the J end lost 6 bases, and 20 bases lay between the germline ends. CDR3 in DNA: TGTGCCAGCTCACCGGGAGGGGTTGGAAGGTCTTCTGAAGCTTTCTTT. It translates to CASSPGGVGRSSEAFF.

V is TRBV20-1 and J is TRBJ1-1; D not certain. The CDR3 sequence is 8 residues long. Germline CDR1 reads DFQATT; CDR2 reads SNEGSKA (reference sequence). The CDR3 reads CSVTEAFF. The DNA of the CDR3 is TGCAGCGTGACTGAAGCTTTCTTT.

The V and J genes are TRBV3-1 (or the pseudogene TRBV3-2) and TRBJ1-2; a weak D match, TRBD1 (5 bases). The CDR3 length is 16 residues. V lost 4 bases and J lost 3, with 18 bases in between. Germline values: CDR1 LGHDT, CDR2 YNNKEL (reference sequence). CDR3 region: CASSPRTGGGHYGYTF. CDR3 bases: TGTGCCAGCAGCCCCCGCACGGGCGGGGGACACTATGGCTACACCTTC.

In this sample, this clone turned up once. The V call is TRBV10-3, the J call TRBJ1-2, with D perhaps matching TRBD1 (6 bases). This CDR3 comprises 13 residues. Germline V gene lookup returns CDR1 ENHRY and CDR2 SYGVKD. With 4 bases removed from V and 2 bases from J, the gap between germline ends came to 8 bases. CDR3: CAISAGQNYGYTF. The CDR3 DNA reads TGTGCCATCAGTGCTGGACAGAACTATGGCTACACCTTC.

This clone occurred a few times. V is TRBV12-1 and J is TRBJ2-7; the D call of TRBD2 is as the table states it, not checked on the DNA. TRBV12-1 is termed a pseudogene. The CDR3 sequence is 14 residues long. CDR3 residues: CASSFGLDKNEQYF. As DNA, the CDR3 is TGTGCCAGCAGCTTTGGGCTAGATAAGAACGAGCAGTACTTC.

In nucleotides, the CDR3 is TGTGCCAGTAGTATAGTGGGGCGGGGAGGCGATGAGCAGTTCTTC. The encoded protein is CASSIVGRGGDEQFF. The V and J genes are TRBV19 and TRBJ2-1; TRBD2 might be the D (6 bases). Germline CDR1 reads LNHDA; CDR2 reads SQIVND (reference sequence). V was clipped by 1 base and J by 8 bases, with 15 bases between them. This CDR3 region has 15 residues. The full variable domain, completed using reference TRBV19 and TRBJ2-1, is DGGITQSPKYLFRKEGQNVTLSCEQNLNHDAMYWYRQDPGQGLRLIYYSQIVNDFQKGDIAEGYSVSREKKESFPLTVTSAQKNPTAFYLCASSIVGRGGDEQFFGPGTRLTVL.

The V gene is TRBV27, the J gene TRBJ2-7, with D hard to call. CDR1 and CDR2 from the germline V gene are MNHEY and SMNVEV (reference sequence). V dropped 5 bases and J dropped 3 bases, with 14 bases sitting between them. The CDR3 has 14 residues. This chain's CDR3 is CASSVTLVGYEQYF. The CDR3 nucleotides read TGTGCCAGCAGTGTGACACTGGTTGGCTACGAGCAGTACTTC.

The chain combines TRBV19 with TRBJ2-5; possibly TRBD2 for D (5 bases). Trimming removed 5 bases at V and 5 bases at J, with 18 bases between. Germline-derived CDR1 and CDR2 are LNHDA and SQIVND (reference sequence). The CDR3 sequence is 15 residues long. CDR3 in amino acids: CASSSRSAVMETQYF. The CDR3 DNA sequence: TGTGCCAGTAGTTCCCGGTCAGCGGTCATGGAGACCCAGTACTTC.

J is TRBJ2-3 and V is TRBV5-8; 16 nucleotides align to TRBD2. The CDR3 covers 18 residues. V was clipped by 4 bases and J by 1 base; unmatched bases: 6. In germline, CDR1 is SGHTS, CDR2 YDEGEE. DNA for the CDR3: TGTGCCAGCAGCAGGACCGGGACTAGCGGGGGGGGCACAGATACGCAGTATTTT. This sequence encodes CASSRTGTSGGGTDTQYF.

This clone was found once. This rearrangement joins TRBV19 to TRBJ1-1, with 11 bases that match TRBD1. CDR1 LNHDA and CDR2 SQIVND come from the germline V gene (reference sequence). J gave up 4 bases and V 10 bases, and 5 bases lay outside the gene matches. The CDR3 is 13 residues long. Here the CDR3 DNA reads TGTGCCACTCAGGACAGGGGGCCCACTGAAGCTTTCTTT. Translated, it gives CATQDRGPTEAFF.

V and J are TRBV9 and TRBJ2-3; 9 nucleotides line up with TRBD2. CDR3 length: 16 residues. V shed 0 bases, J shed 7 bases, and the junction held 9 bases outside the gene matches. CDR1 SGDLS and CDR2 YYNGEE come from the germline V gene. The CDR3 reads CASSVGGAGGVNTQYF. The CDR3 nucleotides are TGTGCCAGCAGCGTAGGAGGAGCGGGGGGCGTAAATACGCAGTATTTT. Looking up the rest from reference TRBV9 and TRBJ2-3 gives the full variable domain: DSGVTQTPKHLITATGQRVTLRCSPRSGDLSVYWYQQSLDQGLQFLIQYYNGEERAKGNILERFSAQQFPDLHSELNLSSLELGDSALYFCASSVGGAGGVNTQYFGPGTRLTVL.

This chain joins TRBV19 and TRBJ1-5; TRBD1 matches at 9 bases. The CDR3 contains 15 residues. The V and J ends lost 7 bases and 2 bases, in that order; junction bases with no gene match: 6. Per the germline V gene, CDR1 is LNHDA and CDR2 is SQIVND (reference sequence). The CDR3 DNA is TGTGCCAGTAATCCGGACAGGGGCGGCAATCAGCCCCAGCATTTT. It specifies CASNPDRGGNQPQHF. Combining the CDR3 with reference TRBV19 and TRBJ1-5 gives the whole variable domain DGGITQSPKYLFRKEGQNVTLSCEQNLNHDAMYWYRQDPGQGLRLIYYSQIVNDFQKGDIAEGYSVSREKKESFPLTVTSAQKNPTAFYLCASNPDRGGNQPQHFGDGTRLSIL.

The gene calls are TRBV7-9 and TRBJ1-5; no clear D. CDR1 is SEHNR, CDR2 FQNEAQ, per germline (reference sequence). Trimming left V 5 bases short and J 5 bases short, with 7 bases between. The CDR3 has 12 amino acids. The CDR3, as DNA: TGTGCCAGCAGCCAATCGGATCAGCCCCAGCATTTT. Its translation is CASSQSDQPQHF.

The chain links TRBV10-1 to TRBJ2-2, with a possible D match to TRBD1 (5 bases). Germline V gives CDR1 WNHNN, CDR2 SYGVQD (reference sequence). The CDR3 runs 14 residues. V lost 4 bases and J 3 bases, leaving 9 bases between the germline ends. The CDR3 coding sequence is TGCGCCAGCAGTGTCGCCAGGGACACCGGGGAGCTGTTTTTT. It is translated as CASSVARDTGELFF.

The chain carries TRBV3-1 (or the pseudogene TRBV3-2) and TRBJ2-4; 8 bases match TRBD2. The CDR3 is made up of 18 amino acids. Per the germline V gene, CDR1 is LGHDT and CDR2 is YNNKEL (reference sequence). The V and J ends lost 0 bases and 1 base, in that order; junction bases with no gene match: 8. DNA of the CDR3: TGTGCCAGCAGCCAAGATCTCGGGGGGGAGAGTGCCAAAAACATTCAGTACTTC. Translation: CASSQDLGGESAKNIQYF.

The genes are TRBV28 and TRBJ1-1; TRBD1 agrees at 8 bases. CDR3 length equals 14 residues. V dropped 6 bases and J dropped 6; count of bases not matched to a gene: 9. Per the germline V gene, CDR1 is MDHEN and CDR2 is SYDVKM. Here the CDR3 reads CASREPDRAPEAFF. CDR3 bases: TGTGCCAGCAGGGAACCGGACAGGGCCCCTGAAGCTTTCTTT.

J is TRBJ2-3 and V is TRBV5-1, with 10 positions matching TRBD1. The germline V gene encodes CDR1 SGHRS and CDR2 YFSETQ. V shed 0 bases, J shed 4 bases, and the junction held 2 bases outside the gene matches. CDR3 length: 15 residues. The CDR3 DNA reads TGCGCCAGCAGCTTGGTGGACAGGGGGTCAGATACGCAGTATTTT. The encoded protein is CASSLVDRGSDTQYF.

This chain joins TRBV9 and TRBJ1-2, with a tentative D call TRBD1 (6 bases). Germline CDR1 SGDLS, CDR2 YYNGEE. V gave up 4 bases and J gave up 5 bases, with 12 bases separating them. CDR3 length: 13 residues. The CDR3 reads CASSPGQRYGYTF. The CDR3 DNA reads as TGTGCCAGCAGCCCAGGACAGCGGTATGGCTACACCTTC.

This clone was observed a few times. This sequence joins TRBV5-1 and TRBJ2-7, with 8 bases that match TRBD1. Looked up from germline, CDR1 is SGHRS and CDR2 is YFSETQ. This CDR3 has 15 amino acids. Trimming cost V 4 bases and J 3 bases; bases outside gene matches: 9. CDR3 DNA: TGCGCCAGCAGCCTACTTACAGGGGGGAGCTACGAGCAGTACTTC. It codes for CASSLLTGGSYEQYF.